This entry concerns a single TCR beta chain. This entry is derived from a study of T cell changes during pregnancy in multiple sclerosis. TCRdb's table, derived via immunoSEQ multiplex PCR, lists solely in-frame clones and lacks some. The sample includes about 97,000 clones, about 90% of them seen just once. V lost 7 bases, J lost 2 bases, and 6 bases stayed unmatched. Germline CDR1 is MNHNS and CDR2 is SASEGT. The length of the CDR3 is 15 residues. Sequenced here: peripheral blood, sampled in the second trimester of pregnancy. The genes are TRBV6-1 and TRBJ1-5; 9 bases match TRBD1. This TCR derives from a female donor with multiple sclerosis, enrolled in a pregnancy study. In DNA, the CDR3 is TGTGCCAGCAATAGACAGGGGGGAGGCAATCAGCCCCAGCATTTT. Protein product: CASNRQGGGNQPQHF.